This TCR beta chain is drawn from a study of T cell clonality in common variable immunodeficiency. Germline V CDR1 and CDR2: SEHNR, FQNEAQ (reference sequence). CDR3 length equals 13 residues. Trimming left V 1 base short and J 7 bases short, with 7 bases between. General study findings and limits: Patient heterogeneity in the CVID cohort limited correlations between repertoire features and clinical complications. Compared with healthy controls, CVID subjects showed increased TCRbeta clonality, mostly in about a third. Reportedly, TCR beta sequences from common variable immunodeficiency showed fewer deletions and N-nucleotide insertions. Authors noted CVID clonality's cause needs subpopulation repertoire sequencing.

This clone was counted only a few times. Its antigen is currently unknown. Read sequence stops 3 residues before the CDR3 end, and the germline J gene provides the missing end. Method: immunoSEQ multiplex PCR; TCRdb's copy keeps in-frame clones and lacks some. The sample is made up of about 81,000 clones, none counted only once. Material: peripheral blood mononuclear cells. V is TRBV7-9 and J is TRBJ2-2; no clear D gene. The source is a person between 18 and 69 years old in good health. CDR3 loop: CASSLVSGGELFF. Incomplete CDR3 DNA: TGTGCCAGCAGCTTAGTTTCGGGCGGGGAG.